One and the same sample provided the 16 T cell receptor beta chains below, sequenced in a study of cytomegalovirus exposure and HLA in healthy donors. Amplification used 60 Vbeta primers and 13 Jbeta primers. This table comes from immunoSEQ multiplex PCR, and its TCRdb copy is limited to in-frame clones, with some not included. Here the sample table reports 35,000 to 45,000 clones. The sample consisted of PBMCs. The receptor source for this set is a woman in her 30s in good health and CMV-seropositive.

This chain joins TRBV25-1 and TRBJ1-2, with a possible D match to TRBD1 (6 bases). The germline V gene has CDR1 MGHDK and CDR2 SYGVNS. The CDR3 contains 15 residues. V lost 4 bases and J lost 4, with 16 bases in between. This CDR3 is CASSGETGVLYGYTF. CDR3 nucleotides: TGTGCCAGCAGTGGTGAGACAGGAGTACTCTATGGCTACACCTTC.

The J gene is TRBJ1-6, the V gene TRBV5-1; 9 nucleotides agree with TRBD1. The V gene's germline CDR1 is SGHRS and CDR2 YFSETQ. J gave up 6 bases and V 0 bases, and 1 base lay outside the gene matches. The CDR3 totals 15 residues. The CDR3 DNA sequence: TGCGCCAGCAGCTTGGAGGGACAGGGTAATTCACCCCTCCACTTT. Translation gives CASSLEGQGNSPLHF.

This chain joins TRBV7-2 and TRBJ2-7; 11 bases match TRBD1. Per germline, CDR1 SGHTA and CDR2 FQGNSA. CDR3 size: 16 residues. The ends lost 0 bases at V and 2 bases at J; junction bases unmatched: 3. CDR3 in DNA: TGTGCCAGCAGCTTAGCGGCGGGACAGGGGGCCTACGAGCAGTACTTC. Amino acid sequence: CASSLAAGQGAYEQYF.

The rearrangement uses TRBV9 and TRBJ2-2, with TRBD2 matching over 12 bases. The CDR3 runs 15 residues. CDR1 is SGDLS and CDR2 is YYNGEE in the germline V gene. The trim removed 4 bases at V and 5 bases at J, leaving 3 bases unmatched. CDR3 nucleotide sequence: TGTGCCAGCAGCCCTAGCGGGGGGGGGACCGGGGAGCTGTTTTTT. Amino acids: CASSPSGGGTGELFF.

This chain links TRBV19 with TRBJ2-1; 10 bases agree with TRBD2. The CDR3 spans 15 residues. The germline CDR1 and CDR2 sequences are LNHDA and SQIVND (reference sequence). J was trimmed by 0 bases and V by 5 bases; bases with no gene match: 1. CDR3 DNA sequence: TGTGCCAGTAGTCAGCGGGGGGGCTCCTACAATGAGCAGTTCTTC. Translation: CASSQRGGSYNEQFF.

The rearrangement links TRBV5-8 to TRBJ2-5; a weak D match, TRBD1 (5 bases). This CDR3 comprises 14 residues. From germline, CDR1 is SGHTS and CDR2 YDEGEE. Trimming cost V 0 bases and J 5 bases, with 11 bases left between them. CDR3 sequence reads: CASSLGGRVETQYF. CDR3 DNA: TGTGCCAGCAGCTTGGGGGGCAGGGTCGAGACCCAGTACTTC. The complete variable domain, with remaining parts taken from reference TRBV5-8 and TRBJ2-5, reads EAGVTQSPTHLIKTRGQQATLRCSPISGHTSVYWYQQALGLGLQFLLWYDEGEERNRGNFPPRFSGRQFPNYSSELNVNALELEDSALYLCASSLGGRVETQYFGPGTRLLVL.

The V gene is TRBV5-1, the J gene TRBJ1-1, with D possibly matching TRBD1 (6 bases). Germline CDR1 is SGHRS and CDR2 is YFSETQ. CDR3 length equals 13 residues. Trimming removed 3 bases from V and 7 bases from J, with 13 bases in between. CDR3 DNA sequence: TGCGCCAGCAGCTCGGACAGACAAGGTGAAGCTTTCTTT. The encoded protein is CASSSDRQGEAFF.

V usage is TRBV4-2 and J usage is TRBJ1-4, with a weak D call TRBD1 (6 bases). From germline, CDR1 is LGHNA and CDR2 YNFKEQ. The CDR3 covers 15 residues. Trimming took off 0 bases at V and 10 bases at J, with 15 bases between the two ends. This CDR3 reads CASSQDTQGRGKLFF. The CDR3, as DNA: TGTGCCAGCAGCCAAGATACACAGGGCAGGGGAAAACTGTTTTTT.

The CDR3 is CASSEYRDRGGYTF. In DNA, the CDR3 is TGCGCCAGCAGTGAGTACCGGGACAGGGGCGGCTACACCTTC. The chain is built from TRBV10-1 and TRBJ1-2, with 10 bases lining up with TRBD1. The CDR3 consists of 14 residues. Germline trimming cut 1 base from V and 8 bases from J; bases unmatched to any gene: 4. CDR1 is WNHNN, CDR2 SYGVQD, per germline (reference sequence).

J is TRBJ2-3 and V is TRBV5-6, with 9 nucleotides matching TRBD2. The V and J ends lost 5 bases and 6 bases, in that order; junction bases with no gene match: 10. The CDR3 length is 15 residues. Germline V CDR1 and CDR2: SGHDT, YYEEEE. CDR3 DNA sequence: TGTGCCAGCAGTCCCCTAGCGGGGAGCAGCGATACGCAGTATTTT. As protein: CASSPLAGSSDTQYF.

CDR3 region: CASSLGQSQGGSPLHF. For the CDR3, the DNA is TGTGCCAGCAGCTTAGGACAGTCCCAGGGAGGTTCACCCCTCCACTTT. V is TRBV7-2 and J is TRBJ1-6; TRBD1 might be the D (5 bases). The V end lost 1 base, the J end lost 9 bases, and 16 bases lay between the germline ends. Germline loops: CDR1 SGHTA, CDR2 FQGNSA. The CDR3 totals 16 residues.

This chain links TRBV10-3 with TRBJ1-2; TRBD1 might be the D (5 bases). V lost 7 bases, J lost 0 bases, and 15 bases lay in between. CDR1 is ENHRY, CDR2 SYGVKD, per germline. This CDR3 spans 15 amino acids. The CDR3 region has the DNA TGTGCCATCAATCAGGGATCGGTGTCTAACTATGGCTACACCTTC. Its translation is CAINQGSVSNYGYTF.

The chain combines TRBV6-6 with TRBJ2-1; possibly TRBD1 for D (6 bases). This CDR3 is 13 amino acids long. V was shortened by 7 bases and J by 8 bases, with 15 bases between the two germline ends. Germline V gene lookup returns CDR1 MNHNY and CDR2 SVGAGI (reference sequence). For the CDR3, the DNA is TGTGCCAGCACTCCACAACCAGGGGATGAGCAGTTCTTC. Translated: CASTPQPGDEQFF.

In DNA form, the CDR3 reads TGTGCCAGTAGTATCGACAGGGCATTCACCGGGGAGCTGTTTTTT. Protein sequence: CASSIDRAFTGELFF. The genes are TRBV19 and TRBJ2-2, with 7 bases aligning to TRBD1. Trimming removed 3 bases from V and 4 bases from J; junction bases left unmatched: 5. This CDR3 has 15 amino acids. Per germline, CDR1 LNHDA and CDR2 SQIVND (reference sequence).

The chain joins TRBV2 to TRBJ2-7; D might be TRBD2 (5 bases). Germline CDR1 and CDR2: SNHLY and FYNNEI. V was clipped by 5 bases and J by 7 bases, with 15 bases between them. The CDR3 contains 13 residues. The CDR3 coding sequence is TGTGCCAGCAGTCAACTACTAGTAGCAGAGCAGTACTTC. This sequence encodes CASSQLLVAEQYF.

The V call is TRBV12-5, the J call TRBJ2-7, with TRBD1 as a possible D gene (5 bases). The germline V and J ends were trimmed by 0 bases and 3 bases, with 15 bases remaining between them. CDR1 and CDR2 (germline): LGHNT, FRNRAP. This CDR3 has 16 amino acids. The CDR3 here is CASGLVAGQGLYEQYF. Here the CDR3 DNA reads TGTGCTAGTGGTTTGGTAGCTGGGCAGGGTCTCTACGAGCAGTACTTC.